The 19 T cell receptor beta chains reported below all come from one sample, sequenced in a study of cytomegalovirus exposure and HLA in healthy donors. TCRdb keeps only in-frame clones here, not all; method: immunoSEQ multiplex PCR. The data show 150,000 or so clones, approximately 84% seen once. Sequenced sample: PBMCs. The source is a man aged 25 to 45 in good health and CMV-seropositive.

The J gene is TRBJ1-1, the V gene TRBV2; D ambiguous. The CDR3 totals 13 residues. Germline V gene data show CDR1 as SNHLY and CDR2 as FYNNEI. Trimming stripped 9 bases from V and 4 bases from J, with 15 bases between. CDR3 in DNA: TGTGCCAGAACAAGCGGAAAGTCCACTGAAGCTTTCTTT. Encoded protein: CARTSGKSTEAFF.

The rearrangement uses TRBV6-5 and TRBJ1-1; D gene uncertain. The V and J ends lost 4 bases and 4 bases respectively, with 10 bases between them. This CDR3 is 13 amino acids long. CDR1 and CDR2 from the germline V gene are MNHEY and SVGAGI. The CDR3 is CASSWREATEAFF. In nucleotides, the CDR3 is TGTGCCAGCAGTTGGAGGGAGGCCACTGAAGCTTTCTTT.

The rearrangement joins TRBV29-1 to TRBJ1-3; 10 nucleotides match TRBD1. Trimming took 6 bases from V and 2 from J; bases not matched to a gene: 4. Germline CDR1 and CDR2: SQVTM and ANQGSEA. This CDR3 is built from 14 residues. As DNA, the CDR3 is TGCAGCGTGACAGGACAGGGGGCTGGAAACACCATATATTTT. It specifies CSVTGQGAGNTIYF. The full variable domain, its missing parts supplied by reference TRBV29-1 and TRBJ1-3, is SAVISQKPSRDICQRGTSLTIQCQVDSQVTMMFWYRQQPGQSLTLIATANQGSEATYESGFVIDKFPISRPNLTFSTLTVSNMSPEDSSIYLCSVTGQGAGNTIYFGEGSWLTVV.

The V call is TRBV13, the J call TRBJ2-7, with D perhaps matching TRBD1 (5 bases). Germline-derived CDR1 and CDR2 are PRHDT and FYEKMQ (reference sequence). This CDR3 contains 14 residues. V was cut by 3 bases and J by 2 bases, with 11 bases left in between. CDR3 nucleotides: TGTGCCAGCAGCTTTTACCAGGGTACCTACGAGCAGTACTTC. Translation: CASSFYQGTYEQYF.

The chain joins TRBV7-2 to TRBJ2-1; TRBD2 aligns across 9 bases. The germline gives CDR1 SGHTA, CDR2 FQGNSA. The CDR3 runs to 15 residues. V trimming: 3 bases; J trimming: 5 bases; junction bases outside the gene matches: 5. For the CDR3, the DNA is TGTGCCAGCAGCTTGCTAGCGGGACCTAACAATGAGCAGTTCTTC. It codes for CASSLLAGPNNEQFF.

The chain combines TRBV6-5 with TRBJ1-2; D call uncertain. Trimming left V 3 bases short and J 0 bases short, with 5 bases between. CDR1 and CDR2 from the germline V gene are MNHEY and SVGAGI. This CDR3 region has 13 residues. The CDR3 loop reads CASSYQTNYGYTF. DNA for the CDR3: TGTGCCAGCAGTTATCAGACTAACTATGGCTACACCTTC.

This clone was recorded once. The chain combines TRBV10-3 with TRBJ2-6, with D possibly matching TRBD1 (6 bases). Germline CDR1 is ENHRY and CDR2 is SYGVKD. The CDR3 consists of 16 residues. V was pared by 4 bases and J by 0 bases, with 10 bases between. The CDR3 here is CAISGTDNSGANVLTF. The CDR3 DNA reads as TGTGCCATCAGTGGGACAGACAACTCTGGGGCCAACGTCCTGACTTTC.

The CDR3 reads CASSYFSGATYEQYF. DNA for the CDR3: TGTGCCAGCAGTTACTTTAGCGGGGCAACCTACGAGCAGTACTTC. The rearrangement links TRBV6-5 to TRBJ2-7; 8 bases fit TRBD2. This CDR3 comprises 15 residues. V lost 1 base and J lost 2; bases outside the gene matches: 4. The germline V gene encodes CDR1 MNHEY and CDR2 SVGAGI.

CDR3 sequence (DNA): TGTGCCAGCAGCCCTAGCGGGGGGACGCCCTACGAGCAGTACTTC. It is translated as CASSPSGGTPYEQYF. This chain uses TRBV7-3 with TRBJ2-7, with 11 bases fitting TRBD2. This CDR3 comprises 15 residues. V was pared by 5 bases and J by 2 bases, with 5 bases of the junction left unmatched. Germline CDR1 and CDR2: SGHTA and FQGTGA.

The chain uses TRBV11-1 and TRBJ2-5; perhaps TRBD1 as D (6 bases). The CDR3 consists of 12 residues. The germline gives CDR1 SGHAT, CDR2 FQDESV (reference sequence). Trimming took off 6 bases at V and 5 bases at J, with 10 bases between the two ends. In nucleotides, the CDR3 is TGTGCCAGCAGGACCGACAGGGAGACCCAGTACTTC. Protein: CASRTDRETQYF.

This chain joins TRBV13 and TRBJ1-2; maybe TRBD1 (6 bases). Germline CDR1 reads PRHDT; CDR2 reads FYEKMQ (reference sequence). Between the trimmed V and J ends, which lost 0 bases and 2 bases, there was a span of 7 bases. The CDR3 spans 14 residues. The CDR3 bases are TGTGCCAGCAGCTTAGGCCAGGGGAACTATGGCTACACCTTC. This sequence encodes CASSLGQGNYGYTF.

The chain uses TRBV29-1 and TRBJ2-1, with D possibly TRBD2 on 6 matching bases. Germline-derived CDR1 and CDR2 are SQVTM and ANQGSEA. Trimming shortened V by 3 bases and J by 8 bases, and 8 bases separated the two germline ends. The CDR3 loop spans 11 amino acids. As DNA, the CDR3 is TGCAGCGTTGATGGGACTTATGAGCAGTTCTTC. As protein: CSVDGTYEQFF.

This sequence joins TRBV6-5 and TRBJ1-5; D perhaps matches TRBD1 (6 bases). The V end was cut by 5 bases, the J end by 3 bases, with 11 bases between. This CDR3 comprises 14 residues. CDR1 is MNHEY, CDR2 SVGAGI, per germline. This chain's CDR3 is CASSLDRFNQPQHF. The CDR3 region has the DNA TGTGCCAGCAGTCTGGACAGATTCAATCAGCCCCAGCATTTT.

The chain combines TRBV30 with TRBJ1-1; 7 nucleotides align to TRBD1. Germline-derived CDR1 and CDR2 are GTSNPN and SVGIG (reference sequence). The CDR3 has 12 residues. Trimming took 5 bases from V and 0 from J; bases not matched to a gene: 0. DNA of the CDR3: TGTGCCTGGGGACAGGTGAACACTGAAGCTTTCTTT. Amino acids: CAWGQVNTEAFF.

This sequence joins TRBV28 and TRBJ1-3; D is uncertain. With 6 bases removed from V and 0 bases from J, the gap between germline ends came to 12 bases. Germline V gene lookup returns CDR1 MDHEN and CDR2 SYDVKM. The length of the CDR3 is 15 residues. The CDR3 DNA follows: TGTGCCAGCAGATCAGGAAAGGTCTCTGGAAACACCATATATTTT. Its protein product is CASRSGKVSGNTIYF.

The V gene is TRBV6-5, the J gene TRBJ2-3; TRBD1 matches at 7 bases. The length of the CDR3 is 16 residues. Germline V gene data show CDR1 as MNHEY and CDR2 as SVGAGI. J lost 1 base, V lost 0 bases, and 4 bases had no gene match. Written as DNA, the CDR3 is TGTGCCAGCAGTTACTCGCGGCAGGGGGGCACAGATACGCAGTATTTT. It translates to CASSYSRQGGTDTQYF.

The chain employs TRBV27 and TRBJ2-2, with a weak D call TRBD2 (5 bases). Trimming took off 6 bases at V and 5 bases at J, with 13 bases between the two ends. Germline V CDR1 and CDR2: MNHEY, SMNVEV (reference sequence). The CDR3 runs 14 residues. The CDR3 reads CASRKGGWTGELFF. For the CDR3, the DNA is TGTGCCAGCAGGAAGGGCGGGTGGACCGGGGAGCTGTTTTTT.

CDR3 coding DNA: TGTGCCAGTAATAGACTAGGGGACGAGACCCAGTACTTC. This sequence encodes CASNRLGDETQYF. The chain carries TRBV19 and TRBJ2-5; possible D gene TRBD2, 6 bases. The germline V gene has CDR1 LNHDA and CDR2 SQIVND (reference sequence). The CDR3 length is 13 residues. Trimming took off 7 bases at V and 5 bases at J, with 14 bases between the two ends. The complete variable domain, with remaining parts taken from reference TRBV19 and TRBJ2-5, reads DGGITQSPKYLFRKEGQNVTLSCEQNLNHDAMYWYRQDPGQGLRLIYYSQIVNDFQKGDIAEGYSVSREKKESFPLTVTSAQKNPTAFYLCASNRLGDETQYFGPGTRLLVL.

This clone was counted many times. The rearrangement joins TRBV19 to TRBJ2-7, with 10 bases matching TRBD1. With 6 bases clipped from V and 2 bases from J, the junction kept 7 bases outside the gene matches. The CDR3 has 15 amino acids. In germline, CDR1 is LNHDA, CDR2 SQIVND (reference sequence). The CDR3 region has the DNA TGTGCCAGTAGCCGGGACAGGGGAAGGGCCTACGAGCAGTACTTC. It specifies CASSRDRGRAYEQYF.